This T cell receptor (beta chain) is from a study of T cell repertoires in cytomegalovirus infection. Study-level information: The public TCR beta signatures pointed to both CMV infection and matching HLA type.

This clonotype was detected only a few times. Its specificity is unknown. General study findings and limits: HLA-C-restricted CMV clonotypes gave the most frequent clonotype in two of eight donors.

V lost 5 bases and J lost 4; bases outside the gene matches: 6. This CDR3 has 14 residues. MiXCR, run by TCRdb on the reads, gives a single entry per CDR3 protein. The table shows 490,000 or so distinct CDR3 sequences, with about 11% occurring only once. V usage is TRBV12-3 or TRBV12-4 and J usage is TRBJ1-1, with 8 bases aligning to TRBD1. The TCR sequence derives from a human donor in good health (CMV status not recorded). Some clones in this sample may be carry-over from other donors' samples. Sequences were obtained from PBMCs. The CDR3 is CASSEAGGPTEAFF. The DNA of the CDR3 is TGTGCCAGCAGTGAAGCAGGGGGCCCCACTGAAGCTTTCTTT.